The following is a TCR beta chain sequence with its context. These data come from a study of blood T cell repertoires in COVID-19. At the level of the study: Two negative PCRs, clearance, or symptom resolution characterized the recovered Cohort 3 donors.

Original handling: For nucleated cells, counts were estimated from reference gene primer amplification. Sequencing was performed with immunoSEQ multiplex PCR; in TCRdb, only in-frame clones are kept and a portion is missing. V and J calls and clone size are given by that table; D and trimming were obtained from the DNA. The sample shows roughly 340,000 clones, over 75% of them seen only once. Germline CDR1 is WNHNN and CDR2 is SYGVQD (reference sequence). The CDR3 sequence is 15 residues long. Trimming cost V 5 bases and J 7 bases, with 18 bases left between them. Assignments of participants to cohorts depended upon their own reported clinical history.

Sequences were obtained from PBMCs or T cells enriched from blood (not recorded which). The chain carries TRBV10-1 and TRBJ2-1; a possible D gene is TRBD2 (5 bases). This receptor was obtained from a man aged 35 to 55 in a cohort exposed to, infected with or recovered from COVID-19 (not recorded which). In DNA, the CDR3 is TGCGCCAGCAGTTCTGGACTCAAAGTTCCAAATGAGCAGTTCTTC. Protein: CASSSGLKVPNEQFF.